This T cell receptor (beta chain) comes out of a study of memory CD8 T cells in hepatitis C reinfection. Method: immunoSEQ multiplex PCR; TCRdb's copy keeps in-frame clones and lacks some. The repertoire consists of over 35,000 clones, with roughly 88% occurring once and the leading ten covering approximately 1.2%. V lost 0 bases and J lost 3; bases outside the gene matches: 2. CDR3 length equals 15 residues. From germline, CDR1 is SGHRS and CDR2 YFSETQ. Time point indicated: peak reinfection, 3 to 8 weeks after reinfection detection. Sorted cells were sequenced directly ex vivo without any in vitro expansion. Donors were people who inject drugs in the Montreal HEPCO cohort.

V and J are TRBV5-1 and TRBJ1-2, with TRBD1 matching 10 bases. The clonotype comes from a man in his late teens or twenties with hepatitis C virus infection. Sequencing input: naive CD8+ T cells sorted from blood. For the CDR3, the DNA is TGCGCCAGCAGCTTGGCAGGGACAGGGGACTATGGCTACACCTTC. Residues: CASSLAGTGDYGYTF.